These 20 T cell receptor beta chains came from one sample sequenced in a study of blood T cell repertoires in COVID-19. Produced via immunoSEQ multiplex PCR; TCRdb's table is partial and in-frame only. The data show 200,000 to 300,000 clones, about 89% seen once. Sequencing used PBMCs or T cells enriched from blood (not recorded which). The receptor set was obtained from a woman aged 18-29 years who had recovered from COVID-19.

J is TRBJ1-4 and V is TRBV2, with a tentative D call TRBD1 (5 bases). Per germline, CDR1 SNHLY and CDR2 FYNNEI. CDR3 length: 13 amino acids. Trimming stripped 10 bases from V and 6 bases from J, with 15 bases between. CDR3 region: CATETAGDEKLFF. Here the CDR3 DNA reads TGTGCCACCGAGACCGCGGGGGATGAAAAACTGTTTTTT.

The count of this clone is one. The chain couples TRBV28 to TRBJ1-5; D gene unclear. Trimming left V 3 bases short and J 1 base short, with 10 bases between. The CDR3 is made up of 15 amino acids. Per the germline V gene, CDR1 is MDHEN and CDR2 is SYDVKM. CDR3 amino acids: CASSFITGSNQPQHF. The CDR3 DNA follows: TGTGCCAGCAGTTTCATTACGGGGAGCAATCAGCCCCAGCATTTT. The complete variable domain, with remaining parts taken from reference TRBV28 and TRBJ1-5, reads DVKVTQSSRYLVKRTGEKVFLECVQDMDHENMFWYRQDPGLGLRLIYFSYDVKMKEKGDIPEGYSVSREKKERFSLILESASTNQTSMYLCASSFITGSNQPQHFGDGTRLSIL.

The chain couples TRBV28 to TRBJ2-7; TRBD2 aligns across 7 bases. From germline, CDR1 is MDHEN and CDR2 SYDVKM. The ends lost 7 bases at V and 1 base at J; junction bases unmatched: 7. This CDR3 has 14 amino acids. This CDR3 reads CASMASGGSYEQYF. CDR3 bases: TGTGCCAGCATGGCTAGCGGAGGTTCCTACGAGCAGTACTTC.

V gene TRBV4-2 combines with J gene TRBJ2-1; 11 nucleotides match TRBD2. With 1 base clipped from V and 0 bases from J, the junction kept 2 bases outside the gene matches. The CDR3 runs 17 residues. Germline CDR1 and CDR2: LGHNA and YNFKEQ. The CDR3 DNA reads TGTGCCAGCAGCCAAGTTAGCGGGGGGGCCTCCTACAATGAGCAGTTCTTC. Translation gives CASSQVSGGASYNEQFF.

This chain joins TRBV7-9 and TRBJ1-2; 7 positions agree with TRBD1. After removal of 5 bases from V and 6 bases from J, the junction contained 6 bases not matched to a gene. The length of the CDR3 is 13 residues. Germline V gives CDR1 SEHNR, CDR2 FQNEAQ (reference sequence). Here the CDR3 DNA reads TGTGCCAGCAGCCCCGACAGGGTAAATGGCTACACCTTC. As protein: CASSPDRVNGYTF.

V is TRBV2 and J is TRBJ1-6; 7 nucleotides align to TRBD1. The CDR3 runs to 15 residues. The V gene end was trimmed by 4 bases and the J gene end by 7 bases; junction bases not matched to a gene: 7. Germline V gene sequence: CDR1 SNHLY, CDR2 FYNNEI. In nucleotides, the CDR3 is TGTGCCAGCAGTGTGCGTGACAGGGCCAATTCACCCCTCCACTTT. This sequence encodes CASSVRDRANSPLHF.

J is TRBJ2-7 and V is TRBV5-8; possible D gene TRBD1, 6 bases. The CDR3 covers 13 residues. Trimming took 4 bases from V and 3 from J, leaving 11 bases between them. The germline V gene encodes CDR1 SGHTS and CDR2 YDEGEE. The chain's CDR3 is CASSVGQIYEQYF. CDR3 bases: TGTGCCAGCAGCGTCGGACAGATCTACGAGCAGTACTTC.

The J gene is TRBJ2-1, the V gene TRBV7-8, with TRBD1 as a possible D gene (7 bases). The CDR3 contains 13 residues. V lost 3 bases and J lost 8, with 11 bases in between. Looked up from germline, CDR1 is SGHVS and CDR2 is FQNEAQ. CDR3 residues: CASSFGRGDEQFF. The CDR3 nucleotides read TGTGCCAGCAGCTTCGGCAGGGGGGATGAGCAGTTCTTC.

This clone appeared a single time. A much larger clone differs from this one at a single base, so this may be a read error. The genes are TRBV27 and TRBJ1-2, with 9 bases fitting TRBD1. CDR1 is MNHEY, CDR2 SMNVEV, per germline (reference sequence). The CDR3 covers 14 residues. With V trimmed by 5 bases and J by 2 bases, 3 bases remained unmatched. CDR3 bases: TGTGCCAGCAGTCAGGGACAGGGCAACTATGGCTACACCTTC. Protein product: CASSQGQGNYGYTF.

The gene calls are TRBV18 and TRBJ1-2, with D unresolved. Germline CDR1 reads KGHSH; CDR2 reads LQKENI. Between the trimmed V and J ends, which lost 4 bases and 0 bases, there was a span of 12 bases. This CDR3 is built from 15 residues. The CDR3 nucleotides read TGTGCCAGCTCACTGGAACAGACCTCTAACTATGGCTACACCTTC. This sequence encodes CASSLEQTSNYGYTF.

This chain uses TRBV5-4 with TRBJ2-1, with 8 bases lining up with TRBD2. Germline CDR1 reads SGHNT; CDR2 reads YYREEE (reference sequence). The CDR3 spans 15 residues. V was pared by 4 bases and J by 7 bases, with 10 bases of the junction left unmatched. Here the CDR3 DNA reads TGTGCCAGCAGCCAAAAGCGGGAGCGGTTAAATGAGCAGTTCTTC. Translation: CASSQKRERLNEQFF.

CDR3 protein: CASRETGLYGYTF. CDR3 bases: TGTGCCAGCAGGGAGACAGGCCTCTATGGCTACACCTTC. The chain recombines TRBV6-5 with TRBJ1-2, with D perhaps matching TRBD1 (6 bases). V lost 6 bases, J lost 4 bases, and 12 bases lay in between. Germline V CDR1 and CDR2: MNHEY, SVGAGI. The CDR3 loop spans 13 amino acids.

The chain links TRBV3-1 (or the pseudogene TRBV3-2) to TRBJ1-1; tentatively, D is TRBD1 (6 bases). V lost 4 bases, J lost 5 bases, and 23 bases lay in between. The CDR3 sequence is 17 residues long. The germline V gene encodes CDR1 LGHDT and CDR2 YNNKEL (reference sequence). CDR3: CASSPGGGRDVGTEAFF. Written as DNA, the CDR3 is TGTGCCAGCAGCCCCGGGGGGGGCAGGGATGTTGGGACTGAAGCTTTCTTT.

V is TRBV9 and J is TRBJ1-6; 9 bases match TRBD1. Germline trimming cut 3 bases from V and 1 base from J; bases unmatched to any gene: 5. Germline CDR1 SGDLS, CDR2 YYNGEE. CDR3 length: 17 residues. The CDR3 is CASSDGTGRSYNSPLHF. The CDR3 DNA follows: TGTGCCAGCAGCGACGGGACAGGGAGATCCTATAATTCACCCCTCCACTTT.

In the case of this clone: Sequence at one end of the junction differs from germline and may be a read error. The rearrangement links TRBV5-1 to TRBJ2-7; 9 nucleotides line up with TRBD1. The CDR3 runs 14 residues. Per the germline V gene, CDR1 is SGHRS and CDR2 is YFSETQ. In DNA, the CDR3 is TGCGCCAGCAGCAGGGGACAGGGCTCCGACGAGCAGTACTTC. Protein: CASSRGQGSDEQYF. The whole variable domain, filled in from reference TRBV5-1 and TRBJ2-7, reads KAGVTQTPRYLIKTRGQQVTLSCSPISGHRSVSWYQQTPGQGLQFLFEYFSETQRNKGNFPGRFSGRQFSNSRSEMNVSTLELGDSALYLCASSRGQGSDEQYFGPGTRLTVT.

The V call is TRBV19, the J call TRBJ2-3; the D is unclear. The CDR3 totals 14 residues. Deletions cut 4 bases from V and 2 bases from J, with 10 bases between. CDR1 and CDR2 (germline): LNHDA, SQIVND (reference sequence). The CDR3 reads CASSTHPSTDTQYF. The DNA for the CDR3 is TGTGCCAGTAGTACCCATCCATCCACAGATACGCAGTATTTT.

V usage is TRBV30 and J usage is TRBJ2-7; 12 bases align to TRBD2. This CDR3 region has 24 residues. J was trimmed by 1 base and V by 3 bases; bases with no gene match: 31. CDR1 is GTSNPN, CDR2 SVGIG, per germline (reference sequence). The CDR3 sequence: CAWSPLRAGPILGLAGSTSYEQYF. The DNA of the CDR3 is TGTGCCTGGAGCCCACTTAGAGCAGGACCGATACTCGGACTAGCGGGGAGCACTTCCTACGAGCAGTACTTC.

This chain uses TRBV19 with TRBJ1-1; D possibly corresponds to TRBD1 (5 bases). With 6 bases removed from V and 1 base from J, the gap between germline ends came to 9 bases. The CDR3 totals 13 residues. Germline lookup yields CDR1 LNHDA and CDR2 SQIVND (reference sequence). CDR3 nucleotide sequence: TGTGCCAGTAGAGGGGCACGGAACACTGAAGCTTTCTTT. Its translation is CASRGARNTEAFF.

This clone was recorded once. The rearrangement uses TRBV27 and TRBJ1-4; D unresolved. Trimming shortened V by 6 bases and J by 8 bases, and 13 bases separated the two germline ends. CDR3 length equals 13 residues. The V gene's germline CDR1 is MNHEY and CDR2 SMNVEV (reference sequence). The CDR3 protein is CASRPTTSEKLFF. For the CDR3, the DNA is TGTGCCAGCAGACCAACTACGAGCGAAAAACTGTTTTTT.

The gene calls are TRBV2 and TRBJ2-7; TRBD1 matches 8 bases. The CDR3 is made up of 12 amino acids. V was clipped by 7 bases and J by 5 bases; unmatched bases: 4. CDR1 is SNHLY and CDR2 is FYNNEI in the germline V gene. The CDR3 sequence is CASTGGLHEQYF. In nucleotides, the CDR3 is TGTGCCAGCACAGGGGGCCTCCACGAGCAGTACTTC.